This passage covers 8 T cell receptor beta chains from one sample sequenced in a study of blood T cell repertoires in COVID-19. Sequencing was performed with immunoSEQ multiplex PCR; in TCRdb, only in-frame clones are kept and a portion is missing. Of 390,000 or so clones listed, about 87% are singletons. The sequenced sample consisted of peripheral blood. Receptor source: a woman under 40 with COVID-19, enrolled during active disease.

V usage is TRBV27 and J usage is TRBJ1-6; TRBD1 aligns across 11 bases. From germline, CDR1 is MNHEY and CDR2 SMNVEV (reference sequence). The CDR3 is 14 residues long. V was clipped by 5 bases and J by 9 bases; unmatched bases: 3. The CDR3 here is CASSRTGGFSPLHF. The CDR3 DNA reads TGTGCCAGCAGTAGGACAGGGGGCTTTTCACCCCTCCACTTT.

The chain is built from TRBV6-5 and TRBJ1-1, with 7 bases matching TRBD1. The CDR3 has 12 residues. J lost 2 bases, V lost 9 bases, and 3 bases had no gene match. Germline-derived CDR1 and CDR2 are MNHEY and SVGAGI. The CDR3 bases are TGTGCCAGTAAGGGGGCAAACACTGAAGCTTTCTTT. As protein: CASKGANTEAFF.

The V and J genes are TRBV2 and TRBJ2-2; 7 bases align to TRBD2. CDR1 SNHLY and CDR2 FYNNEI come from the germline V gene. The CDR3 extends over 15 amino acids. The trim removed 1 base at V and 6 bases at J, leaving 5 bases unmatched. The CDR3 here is CASSEERAGAGELFF. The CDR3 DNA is TGTGCCAGCAGTGAAGAAAGGGCGGGGGCCGGGGAGCTGTTTTTT.

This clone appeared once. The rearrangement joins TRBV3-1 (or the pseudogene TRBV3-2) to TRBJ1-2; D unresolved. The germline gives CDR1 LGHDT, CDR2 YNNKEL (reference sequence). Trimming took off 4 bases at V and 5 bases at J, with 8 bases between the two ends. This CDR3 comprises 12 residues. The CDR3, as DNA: TGTGCCAGCAGCCCGGGATTTTATGGCTACACCTTC. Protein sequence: CASSPGFYGYTF.

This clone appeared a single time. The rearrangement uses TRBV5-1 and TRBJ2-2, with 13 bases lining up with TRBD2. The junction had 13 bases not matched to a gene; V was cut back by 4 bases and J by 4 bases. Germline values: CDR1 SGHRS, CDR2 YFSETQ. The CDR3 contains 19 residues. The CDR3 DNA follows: TGCGCCAGCAGCGCCCCACTAGCGGGAGGGCCGGCTGTCACCGGGGAGCTGTTTTTT. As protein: CASSAPLAGGPAVTGELFF.

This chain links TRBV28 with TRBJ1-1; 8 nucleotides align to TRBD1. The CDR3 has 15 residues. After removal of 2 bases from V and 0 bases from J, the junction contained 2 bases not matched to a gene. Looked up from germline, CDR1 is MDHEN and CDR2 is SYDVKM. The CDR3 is CASSLRQGMNTEAFF. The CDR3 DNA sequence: TGTGCCAGCAGTTTACGACAGGGGATGAACACTGAAGCTTTCTTT.

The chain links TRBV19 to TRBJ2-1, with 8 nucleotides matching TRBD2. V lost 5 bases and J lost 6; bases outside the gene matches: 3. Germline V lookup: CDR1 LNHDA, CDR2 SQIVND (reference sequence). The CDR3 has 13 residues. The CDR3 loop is CASSVSGTNEQFF. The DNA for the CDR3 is TGTGCCAGTAGTGTTAGCGGGACCAATGAGCAGTTCTTC.

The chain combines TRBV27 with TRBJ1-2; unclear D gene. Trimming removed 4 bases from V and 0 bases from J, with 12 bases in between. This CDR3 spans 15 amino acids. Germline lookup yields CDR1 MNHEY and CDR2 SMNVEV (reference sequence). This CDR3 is CASSYKGTANYGYTF. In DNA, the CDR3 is TGTGCCAGCAGTTACAAAGGTACAGCTAACTATGGCTACACCTTC.